A selection of T cell receptor beta chains follows, all from one sample in a study of T-cell memory formation after mild COVID-19. In TCRdb, the 5' RACE reads were re-called with MiXCR into one record per CDR3 protein. The sample lists 200,000 to 300,000 distinct CDR3 sequences, more than 8% occurring once. Sequenced: PBMCs or a T cell subset sorted from them (not recorded which). These receptor sequences come from a man aged 18-30 years who had mild COVID-19 (a few samples of this study predate the infection). Cell type and time point are not known. The CDR3 runs from the conserved cysteine through the conserved F or W. The D gene is left open where the match is weak. Rows may omit the clone size; those that give it use once, few, many or a size class.

clone size,J gene,D gene,V gene,CDR3 DNA,CDR3 protein
NA,TRBJ2-3,TRBD2,TRBV3-1,TGTGCCAGCAGCCAGACTATAGCGGGGACTAGCACAGATACGCAGTATTTT,CASSQTIAGTSTDTQYF
few,TRBJ1-5,NA,TRBV6-5,TGTGCCAGCAGATACGTGCCCCAGCATTTT,CASRYVPQHF
few,TRBJ2-3,TRBD2,TRBV29-1,TGCAGCGTTGCCGGGGGGGGCCAGGGTATAGATACGCAGTATTTT,CSVAGGGQGIDTQYF
many,TRBJ2-3,NA,TRBV7-3,TGTGCCAGCAGCTTAACTGGAGATACGCAGTATTTT,CASSLTGDTQYF
few,TRBJ2-3,NA,TRBV29-1,TGCAGCGTTGATAACAGGGCTAGCACAGATACGCAGTATTTT,CSVDNRASTDTQYF
few,TRBJ2-3,TRBD2,TRBV4-1,TGCGCCAGCAGCCTCCAACTAGCGGGGGGCACAGATACGCAGTATTTT,CASSLQLAGGTDTQYF
NA,TRBJ2-7,TRBD1,TRBV29-1,TGCAGCGTTGAGGGACAGCACTCCTACGAGCAGTACTTC,CSVEGQHSYEQYF
few,TRBJ2-1,TRBD2,TRBV4-1,TGCGCCAGCAGCCCCACGGGACTAGGGGTCTATGAGCAGTTCTTC,CASSPTGLGVYEQFF
NA,TRBJ1-3,TRBD1,TRBV7-2,TGTGCCAGCAGCCCTACAGGGGCTGGAAACACCATATATTTT,CASSPTGAGNTIYF
NA,TRBJ1-2,NA,TRBV5-1,TGCGCCAGCAGCTTGTGGGCCCCGGCCAACTATGGCTACACCTTC,CASSLWAPANYGYTF
many,TRBJ2-2,NA,TRBV29-1,TGCAGCGTTGCTGCGAGGGCAGATACCGGGGAGCTGTTTTTT,CSVAARADTGELFF
many,TRBJ1-1,NA,TRBV5-1,TGCGCCAGCAGCTTGGATATCAACACTGAAGCTTTCTTT,CASSLDINTEAFF
NA,TRBJ2-7,TRBD2,TRBV6-6,TGTGCCAGCAGTTTGCGCGGGGGATCCTACGAGCAGTACTTC,CASSLRGGSYEQYF
once,TRBJ2-5,TRBD2,TRBV20-1,TGCAGTGCCCCCCCGAGCGGGGCAGTCCGGGAGACCCAGTACTTC,CSAPPSGAVRETQYF
NA,TRBJ1-2,NA,TRBV7-9,TGTGCCAGCAGCCGTTCGGGACCTTATGGCTACACCTTC,CASSRSGPYGYTF
NA,TRBJ1-3,NA,TRBV18,TGTTCCAGCTCACCACTGGCCAGGGCCGAACCTCCTCGGCACACCATATATTTT,CSSSPLARAEPPRHTIYF
few,TRBJ1-2,NA,TRBV5-1,TGCGCCAGCAGCTTGGATGACAGGAACTATGGCTACACCTTC,CASSLDDRNYGYTF
many,TRBJ2-3,NA,TRBV5-1,TGCGCCAGCAGCTTGGAAGGACAGTTCACAGATACGCAGTATTTT,CASSLEGQFTDTQYF
few,TRBJ2-7,NA,TRBV29-1,TGCAGCGTCGTCCCGACGGAGGGTTACGAGCAGTACTTC,CSVVPTEGYEQYF
NA,TRBJ2-5,NA,TRBV27,TGTGCCAGCAGTCCCCGTGGGCTCCGGAGAGAGACCCAGTACTTC,CASSPRGLRRETQYF
NA,TRBJ1-2,NA,TRBV6-5,TGTGCCAGCGCCCGTGGGGTTGACTATGGCTACACCTTC,CASARGVDYGYTF
few,TRBJ2-2,NA,TRBV5-1,TGCGCCAGCAGCTTGGTACTAGATCCCGGGGAGCTGTTTTTT,CASSLVLDPGELFF
NA,TRBJ2-5,TRBD2,TRBV20-1,TGCAGTGCTAGACAATCCAGCGGGGGGCTACGGGCCGGGGAGACCCAGTACTTC,CSARQSSGGLRAGETQYF
NA,TRBJ2-5,NA,TRBV4-1,TGCGCCAGCAGCCAAGAAGGGGGTTTTGGGGAGACCCAGTACTTC,CASSQEGGFGETQYF
few,TRBJ1-1,TRBD1,TRBV29-1,TGCAGCGGGGACAGGGTACCCCCTGAAGCTTTCTTT,CSGDRVPPEAFF
few,TRBJ1-5,NA,TRBV27,TGTGCCAGCAGTTTAGAGGGGGGGGGCAATCAGCCCCAGCATTTT,CASSLEGGGNQPQHF
NA,TRBJ2-1,TRBD1,TRBV12-3/TRBV12-4,TGTGCCAGCGGTGGACAGGGGGCTCAAGGGGAGCAGTTCTTC,CASGGQGAQGEQFF
many,TRBJ2-4,NA,TRBV7-2,TGTGCCAGCAGCTTATCAACAGCCAAAAACATTCAGTACTTC,CASSLSTAKNIQYF